The 6 T cell receptor beta chains presented below share a single source sample, sequenced in a study of OX40 agonist ivuxolimab in advanced cancers. Assay used: immunoSEQ multiplex PCR; TCRdb lists only in-frame clones, some missing. The table lists some 55,000 clones, about four fifths of them singletons. Sample: CD4+ or CD8+ T cells sorted from blood, taken in a trial of the OX40 agonist ivuxolimab. The receptor set was obtained from an adult with an advanced solid tumor such as melanoma, head and neck, liver or kidney cancer.

The genes are TRBV7-9 and TRBJ1-1; D is unresolved. V was shortened by 5 bases and J by 3 bases, with 13 bases between the two germline ends. The CDR3 is made up of 14 amino acids. Germline-derived CDR1 and CDR2 are SEHNR and FQNEAQ (reference sequence). The DNA for the CDR3 is TGTGCCAGCAGCCCTGGACTGTTACACACTGAAGCTTTCTTT. This encodes CASSPGLLHTEAFF.

The gene calls are TRBV28 and TRBJ2-7; no definite D call. Germline V gives CDR1 MDHEN, CDR2 SYDVKM. Trimming removed 5 bases at V and 3 bases at J, with 17 bases between. The length of the CDR3 is 15 residues. CDR3 loop: CASSPSRALYYEQYF. The CDR3 nucleotides read TGTGCCAGCAGTCCTTCCCGGGCCCTCTACTACGAGCAGTACTTC. Combining the CDR3 with reference TRBV28 and TRBJ2-7 gives the whole variable domain DVKVTQSSRYLVKRTGEKVFLECVQDMDHENMFWYRQDPGLGLRLIYFSYDVKMKEKGDIPEGYSVSREKKERFSLILESASTNQTSMYLCASSPSRALYYEQYFGPGTRLTVT.

The V and J genes are TRBV5-1 and TRBJ1-2, with 8 bases fitting TRBD1. From germline, CDR1 is SGHRS and CDR2 YFSETQ. Trimming removed 0 bases from V and 0 bases from J; junction bases left unmatched: 1. The CDR3 loop spans 15 amino acids. CDR3 nucleotide sequence: TGCGCCAGCAGCTTGGTGGACAGGGCTAACTATGGCTACACCTTC. Translating it yields CASSLVDRANYGYTF.

The genes are TRBV7-9 and TRBJ1-6; 9 nucleotides line up with TRBD1. CDR3 size: 15 residues. The germline gives CDR1 SEHNR, CDR2 FQNEAQ (reference sequence). With V trimmed by 6 bases and J by 7 bases, 7 bases remained unmatched. CDR3 coding DNA: TGTGCCAGCAGTATCACAGGGGGCAGAAATTCACCCCTCCACTTT. Its protein is CASSITGGRNSPLHF.

The chain carries TRBV19 and TRBJ1-1; D perhaps matches TRBD1 (6 bases). V lost 3 bases and J 6 bases, leaving 14 bases between the germline ends. The CDR3 covers 14 residues. Per germline, CDR1 LNHDA and CDR2 SQIVND (reference sequence). For the CDR3, the DNA is TGTGCCAGTAGTATGTCAGGGGATCGGGCTGAAGCTTTCTTT. Translation: CASSMSGDRAEAFF.

The chain couples TRBV7-2 to TRBJ1-1, with 7 bases fitting TRBD1. The germline gives CDR1 SGHTA, CDR2 FQGNSA. This CDR3 comprises 15 residues. Germline trimming cut 5 bases from V and 1 base from J; bases unmatched to any gene: 7. Here the CDR3 reads CASSPQGVGNTEAFF. DNA of the CDR3: TGTGCCAGCAGCCCCCAGGGGGTCGGGAACACTGAAGCTTTCTTT. Variable domain in full (rest from reference TRBV7-2 and TRBJ1-1): GAGVSQSPSNKVTEKGKDVELRCDPISGHTALYWYRQSLGQGLEFLIYFQGNSAPDKSGLPSDRFSAERTGGSVSTLTIQRTQQEDSAVYLCASSPQGVGNTEAFFGQGTRLTVV.